The 11 T cell receptor beta chains presented below share a single source sample, sequenced in a study of cytomegalovirus exposure and HLA in healthy donors. PCR involved 60 Vbeta and 13 Jbeta primers. Method: immunoSEQ multiplex PCR; TCRdb's copy keeps in-frame clones and lacks some. There are about 100,000 clones in the sample; around two thirds occur only once, and 3.8% lies in the top ten. The sequenced material came from PBMCs. These receptor sequences come from a man aged 30-40 years in good health and CMV-seropositive.

The J gene is TRBJ2-7, the V gene TRBV9; TRBD1 might be the D (6 bases). V lost 3 bases to trimming and J lost 5 bases, with 15 bases between them. There are 14 residues in the CDR3. Germline CDR1 is SGDLS and CDR2 is YYNGEE. CDR3: CASSAWTGGDEQYF. CDR3 coding DNA: TGTGCCAGCAGCGCCTGGACTGGGGGCGACGAGCAGTACTTC.

The chain employs TRBV11-3 and TRBJ1-4; unclear D gene. The CDR3 totals 14 residues. Germline V gives CDR1 SGHNT, CDR2 YENEEA. V was clipped by 5 bases and J by 7 bases, with 14 bases between them. In nucleotides, the CDR3 is TGTGCCAGCAGCCCCGAGGCGGCGATTGAAAAACTGTTTTTT. Encoded protein: CASSPEAAIEKLFF.

This clone was seen a few times. A read error may produce the germline difference seen at one junction end. The chain is built from TRBV4-1 and TRBJ1-1; 7 bases agree with TRBD1. In germline, CDR1 is MGHRA, CDR2 YSYEKL. The CDR3 has 13 amino acids. As DNA, the CDR3 is TGTGCCAGCAGCCAAAAGGGGGCCCCTGAAGCTTTCTTT. Its protein is CASSQKGAPEAFF.

This rearrangement joins TRBV7-9 to TRBJ1-5; D not certain. CDR3 size: 13 residues. The V gene lost 4 bases and the J gene lost 6 bases, with 10 bases spanning the gap. Germline CDR1 SEHNR, CDR2 FQNEAQ (reference sequence). The CDR3 DNA is TGTGCCAGCAGCTGGGGAGAGACTCAGCCCCAGCATTTT. Amino acids: CASSWGETQPQHF.

The chain links TRBV5-1 to TRBJ2-7; the match to TRBD2 covers 8 bases. The CDR3 has 13 amino acids. With 6 bases clipped from V and 7 bases from J, the junction kept 9 bases outside the gene matches. The germline gives CDR1 SGHRS, CDR2 YFSETQ. In DNA form, the CDR3 reads TGCGCCAGCACATCGGGACTAGGGGTGGAGCAGTACTTC. Translated: CASTSGLGVEQYF.

The gene calls are TRBV27 and TRBJ1-3; perhaps TRBD1 as D (5 bases). CDR1 and CDR2 from the germline V gene are MNHEY and SMNVEV (reference sequence). Trimming pared 10 bases from V and 9 bases from J, leaving 25 bases between. This CDR3 region has 15 residues. The CDR3 nucleotides read TGTGCCACCCCTCTACCCGGGACTTCGCGAGTCACCATATATTTT. Protein: CATPLPGTSRVTIYF.

This clone was counted once. The V call is TRBV9, the J call TRBJ2-5, with 8 bases lining up with TRBD1. The J call is uncertain, as TRBJ2-7 better fits the DNA end. The CDR3 totals 17 residues. Germline V gives CDR1 SGDLS, CDR2 YYNGEE. The CDR3 DNA reads TGTGCCAGCAGCGTAGGTTGGAGGACAGGGAGCTCCTACGAGCAGTACTTC. Translation gives CASSVGWRTGSSYEQYF.

The CDR3 nucleotides read TGCAGCGCGACAGGGGGCGGCACTGAAGCTTTCTTT. The encoded protein is CSATGGGTEAFF. The chain is built from TRBV29-1 and TRBJ1-1; 10 bases agree with TRBD1. The V segment lost 7 bases and the J segment 4 bases; nucleotides outside the gene matches: 3. The CDR3 contains 12 residues. The germline CDR1 and CDR2 sequences are SQVTM and ANQGSEA.

Concerning this clone: Sequence at one end of the junction differs from germline and may be a read error. CDR3 sequence: CASSPRWGRDRVFTGELFF. In DNA form, the CDR3 reads TGTGCTAGCAGCCCGCGTTGGGGCCGGGACAGGGTTTTCACCGGGGAGCTGTTTTTT. This chain connects TRBV7-7 to TRBJ2-2, with 9 bases aligning to TRBD1. Germline V CDR1 and CDR2: SSHAT, FNYEAQ (reference sequence). The CDR3 is 19 residues long.

This clone has a single count. V and J are TRBV5-1 and TRBJ1-3; 7 nucleotides match TRBD1. Trimming cost V 3 bases and J 1 base; bases outside gene matches: 1. The CDR3 sequence is 14 residues long. Per germline, CDR1 SGHRS and CDR2 YFSETQ. The CDR3 coding sequence is TGCGCCAGCAGCTCGACAGGGTCTGGAAACACCATATATTTT. Encoded protein: CASSSTGSGNTIYF.

For the CDR3, the DNA is TGCGCCAGCAGCCCTGGGCCCCTCCAGGTCTCATCCTCCGGGGAGCTGTTTTTT. Translating it yields CASSPGPLQVSSSGELFF. The J gene is TRBJ2-2, the V gene TRBV4-1; D remains ambiguous. Per germline, CDR1 MGHRA and CDR2 YSYEKL. The CDR3 runs 18 residues. V shed 4 bases and J shed 6 bases, with 24 bases lying between them.